This TCR beta chain is from a study of regulatory T cells in long-lasting Graves disease. In the study overall: Patients met the persistent Graves' disease definition after over 5 years of antithyroid drugs with positive TSH receptor antibodies.

Whole-study results and caveats: Persistent patients shared more public clonotypes (roughly 2,800) than new patients (approximately 900).

Arm-PCR with iRepertoire HTBI primers amplified the CDR3 regions for these TCR beta libraries. TCRdb used MiXCR to reprocess the multiplex PCR reads, holding one entry per CDR3 protein. The table has roughly 500,000 distinct CDR3 sequences, roughly a fifth seen once. Time point noted: persistent/refractory GD, antithyroid drugs over 5 years with positive TRAb. The TCR library was made from RNA extracted from PBMCs. Notes on this clonotype: What it recognizes is unknown.

The CDR3 consists of 15 residues. CDR1 SGHNT and CDR2 YENEEA come from the germline V gene. V dropped 4 bases and J dropped 2 bases, with 15 bases sitting between them. The V call is TRBV11-3, the J call TRBJ2-7; D tentatively reads TRBD1 or TRBD2 (5 bases each). Source: peripheral blood mononuclear cells (PBMCs), taken when the disease was refractory, from a patient treated with antithyroid drugs. The origin of this receptor is a female donor with Graves disease. The CDR3 nucleotides read TGTGCCAGCAGCTCCTGGGGACCCGCCACCTACGAGCAGTACTTC. It translates to CASSSWGPATYEQYF.